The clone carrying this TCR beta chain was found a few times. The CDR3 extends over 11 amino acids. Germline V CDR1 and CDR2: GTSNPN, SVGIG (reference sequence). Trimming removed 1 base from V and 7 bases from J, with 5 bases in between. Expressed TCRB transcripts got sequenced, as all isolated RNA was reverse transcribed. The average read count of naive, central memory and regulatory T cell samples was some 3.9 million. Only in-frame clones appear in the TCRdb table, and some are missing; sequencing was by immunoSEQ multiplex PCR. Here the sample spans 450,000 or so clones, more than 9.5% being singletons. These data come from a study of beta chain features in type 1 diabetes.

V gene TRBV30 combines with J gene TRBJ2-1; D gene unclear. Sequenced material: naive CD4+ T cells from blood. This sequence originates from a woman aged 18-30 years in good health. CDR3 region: CAWSATNEQFF. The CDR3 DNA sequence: TGTGCCTGGAGTGCGACGAATGAGCAGTTCTTC.